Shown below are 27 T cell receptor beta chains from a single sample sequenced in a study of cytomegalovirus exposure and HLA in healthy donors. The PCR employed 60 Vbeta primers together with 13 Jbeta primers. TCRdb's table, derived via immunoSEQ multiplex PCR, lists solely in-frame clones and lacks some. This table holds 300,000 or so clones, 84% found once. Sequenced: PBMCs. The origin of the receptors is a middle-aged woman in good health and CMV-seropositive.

DNA for the CDR3: TGTGCCAGCAACAGGGGGCGGAACACTGAAGCTTTCTTT. It is translated as CASNRGRNTEAFF. This chain connects TRBV11-3 to TRBJ1-1, with TRBD1 identical over 9 bases. V lost 7 bases, J lost 1 base, and 1 base stayed unmatched. Germline V gene lookup returns CDR1 SGHNT and CDR2 YENEEA. The CDR3 extends over 13 amino acids. Full variable domain (missing parts from reference TRBV11-3 and TRBJ1-1): EAGVVQSPRYKIIEKKQPVAFWCNPISGHNTLYWYLQNLGQGPELLIRYENEEAVDDSQLPKDRFSAERLKGVDSTLKIQPAELGDSAVYLCASNRGRNTEAFFGQGTRLTVV.

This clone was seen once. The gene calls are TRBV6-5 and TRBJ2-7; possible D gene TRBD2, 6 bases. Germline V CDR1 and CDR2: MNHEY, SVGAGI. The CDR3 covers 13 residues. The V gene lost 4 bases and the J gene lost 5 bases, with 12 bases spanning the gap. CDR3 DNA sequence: TGTGCCAGCAGTTCGTTCCGGGAGAACGAGCAGTACTTC. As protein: CASSSFRENEQYF.

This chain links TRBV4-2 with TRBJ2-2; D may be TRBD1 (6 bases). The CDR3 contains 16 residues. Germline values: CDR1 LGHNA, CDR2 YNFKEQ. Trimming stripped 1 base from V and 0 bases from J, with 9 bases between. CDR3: CASSQVRGTNTGELFF. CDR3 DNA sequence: TGTGCCAGCAGCCAAGTGAGGGGGACGAACACCGGGGAGCTGTTTTTT.

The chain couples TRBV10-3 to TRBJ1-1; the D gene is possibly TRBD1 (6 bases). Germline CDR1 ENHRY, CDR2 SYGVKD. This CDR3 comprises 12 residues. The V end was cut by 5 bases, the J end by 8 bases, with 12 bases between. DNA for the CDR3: TGTGCCATCAGTCCGAACAGGGACGAAGCTTTCTTT. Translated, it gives CAISPNRDEAFF.

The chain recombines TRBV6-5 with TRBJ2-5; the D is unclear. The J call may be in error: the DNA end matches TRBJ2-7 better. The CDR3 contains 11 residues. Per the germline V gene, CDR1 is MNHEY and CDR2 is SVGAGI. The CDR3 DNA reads TGTGCCAGCAGTTACCTAAGCGAGCAGTACTTC. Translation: CASSYLSEQYF.

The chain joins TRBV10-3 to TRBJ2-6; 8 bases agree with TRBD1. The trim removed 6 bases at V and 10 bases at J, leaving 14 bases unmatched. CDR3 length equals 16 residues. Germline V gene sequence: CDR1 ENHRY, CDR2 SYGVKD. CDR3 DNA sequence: TGTGCCATCAGGGTGACAGGGGACGTTGGATCTAACGTCCTGACTTTC. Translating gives CAIRVTGDVGSNVLTF.

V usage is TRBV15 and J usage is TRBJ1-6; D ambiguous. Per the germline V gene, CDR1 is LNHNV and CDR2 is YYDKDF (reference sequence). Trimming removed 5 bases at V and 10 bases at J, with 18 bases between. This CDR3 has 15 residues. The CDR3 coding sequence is TGTGCCACCAGCTCGACCCGGGGTCAGCTATCACCCCTCCACTTT. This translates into CATSSTRGQLSPLHF.

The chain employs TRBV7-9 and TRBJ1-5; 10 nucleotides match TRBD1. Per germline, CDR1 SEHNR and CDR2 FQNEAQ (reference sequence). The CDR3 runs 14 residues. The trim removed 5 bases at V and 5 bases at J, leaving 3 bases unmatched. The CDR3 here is CASSLGTGDQPQHF. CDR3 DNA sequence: TGTGCCAGCAGCCTCGGGACAGGGGATCAGCCCCAGCATTTT.

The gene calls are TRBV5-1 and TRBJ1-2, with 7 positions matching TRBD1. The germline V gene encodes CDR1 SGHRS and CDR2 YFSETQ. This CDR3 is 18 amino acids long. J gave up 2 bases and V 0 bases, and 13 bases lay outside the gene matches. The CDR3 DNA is TGCGCCAGCAGCTTGGTAAGCGGACAGGCTACCCCGAACTATGGCTACACCTTC. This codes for CASSLVSGQATPNYGYTF.

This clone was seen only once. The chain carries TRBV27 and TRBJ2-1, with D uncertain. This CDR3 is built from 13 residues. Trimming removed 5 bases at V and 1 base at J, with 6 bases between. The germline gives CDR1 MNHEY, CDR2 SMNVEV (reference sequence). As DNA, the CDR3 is TGTGCCAGCAGTCCTCCGTCCTACAATGAGCAGTTCTTC. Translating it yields CASSPPSYNEQFF.

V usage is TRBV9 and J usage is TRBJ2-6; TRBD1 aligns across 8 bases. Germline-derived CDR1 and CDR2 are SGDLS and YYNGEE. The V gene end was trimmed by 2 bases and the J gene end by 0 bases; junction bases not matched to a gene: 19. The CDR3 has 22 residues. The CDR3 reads CASSVTLGWAGGMASGANVLTF. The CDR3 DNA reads TGTGCCAGCAGCGTCACCCTCGGTTGGGCAGGGGGCATGGCCTCTGGGGCCAACGTCCTGACTTTC. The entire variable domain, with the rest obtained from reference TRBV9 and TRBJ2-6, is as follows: DSGVTQTPKHLITATGQRVTLRCSPRSGDLSVYWYQQSLDQGLQFLIQYYNGEERAKGNILERFSAQQFPDLHSELNLSSLELGDSALYFCASSVTLGWAGGMASGANVLTFGAGSRLTVL.

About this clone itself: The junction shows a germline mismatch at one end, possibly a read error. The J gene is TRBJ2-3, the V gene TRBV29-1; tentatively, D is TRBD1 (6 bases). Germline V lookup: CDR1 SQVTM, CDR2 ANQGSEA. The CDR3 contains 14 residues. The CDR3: CSVELGRGTDTQYF. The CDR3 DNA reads TGCAGCGTTGAACTCGGCAGGGGCACGGATACGCAGTATTTT.

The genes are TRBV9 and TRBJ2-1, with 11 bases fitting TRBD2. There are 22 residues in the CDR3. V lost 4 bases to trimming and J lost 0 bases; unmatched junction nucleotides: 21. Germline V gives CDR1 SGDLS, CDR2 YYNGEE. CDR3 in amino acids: CASSLTYTPLAGAPSSYNEQFF. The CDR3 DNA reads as TGTGCCAGCAGCTTAACTTATACACCACTAGCGGGAGCCCCAAGCTCCTACAATGAGCAGTTCTTC.

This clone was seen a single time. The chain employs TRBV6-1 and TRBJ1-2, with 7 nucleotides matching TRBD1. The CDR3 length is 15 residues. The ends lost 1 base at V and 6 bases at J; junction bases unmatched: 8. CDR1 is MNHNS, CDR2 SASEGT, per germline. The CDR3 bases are TGTGCCAGCAGTGAAGGGGCAAGGGGGCTGGATGGCTACACCTTC. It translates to CASSEGARGLDGYTF.

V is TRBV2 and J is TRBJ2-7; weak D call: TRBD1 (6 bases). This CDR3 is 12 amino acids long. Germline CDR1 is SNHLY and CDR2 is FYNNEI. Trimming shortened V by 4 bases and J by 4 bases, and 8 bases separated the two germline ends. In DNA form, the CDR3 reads TGTGCCAGCAGTGGACAGGATTACGAGCAGTACTTC. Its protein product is CASSGQDYEQYF.

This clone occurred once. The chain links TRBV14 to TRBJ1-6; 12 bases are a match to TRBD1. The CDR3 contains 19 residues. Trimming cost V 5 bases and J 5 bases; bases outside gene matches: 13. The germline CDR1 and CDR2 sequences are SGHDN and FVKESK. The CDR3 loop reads CASSDFRDRGRTNNSPLHF. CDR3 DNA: TGTGCCAGCAGCGACTTTCGGGACAGGGGGCGGACCAATAATTCACCCCTCCACTTT. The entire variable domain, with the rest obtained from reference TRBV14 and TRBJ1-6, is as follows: EAGVTQFPSHSVIEKGQTVTLRCDPISGHDNLYWYRRVMGKEIKFLLHFVKESKQDESGMPNNRFLAERTGGTYSTLKVQPAELEDSGVYFCASSDFRDRGRTNNSPLHFGNGTRLTVT.

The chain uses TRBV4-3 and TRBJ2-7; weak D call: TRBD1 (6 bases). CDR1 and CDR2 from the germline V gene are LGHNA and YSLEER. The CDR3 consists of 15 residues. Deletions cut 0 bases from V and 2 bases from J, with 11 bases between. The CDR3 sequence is CASSQDKGVTYEQYF. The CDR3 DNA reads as TGCGCCAGCAGCCAAGACAAGGGGGTTACCTACGAGCAGTACTTC.

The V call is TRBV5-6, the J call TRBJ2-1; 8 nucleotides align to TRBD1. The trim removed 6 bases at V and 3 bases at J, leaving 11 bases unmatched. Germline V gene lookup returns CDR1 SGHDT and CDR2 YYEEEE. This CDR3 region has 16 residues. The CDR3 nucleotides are TGTGCCAGCAACAAACTGGACAGGGTAAACTACAATGAGCAGTTCTTC. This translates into CASNKLDRVNYNEQFF.

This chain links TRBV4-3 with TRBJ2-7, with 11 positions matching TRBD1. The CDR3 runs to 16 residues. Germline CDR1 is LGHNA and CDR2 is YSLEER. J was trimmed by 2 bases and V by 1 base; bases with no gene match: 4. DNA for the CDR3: TGCGCCAGCAGCCAAGTTGGGACAGGGGGGACCTACGAGCAGTACTTC. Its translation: CASSQVGTGGTYEQYF.

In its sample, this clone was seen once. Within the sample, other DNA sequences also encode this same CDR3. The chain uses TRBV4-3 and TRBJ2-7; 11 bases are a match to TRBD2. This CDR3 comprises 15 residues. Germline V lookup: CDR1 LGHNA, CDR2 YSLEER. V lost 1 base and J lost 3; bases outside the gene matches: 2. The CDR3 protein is CASSQGLAGGYEQYF. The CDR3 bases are TGCGCCAGCAGCCAAGGGCTAGCGGGGGGCTACGAGCAGTACTTC.

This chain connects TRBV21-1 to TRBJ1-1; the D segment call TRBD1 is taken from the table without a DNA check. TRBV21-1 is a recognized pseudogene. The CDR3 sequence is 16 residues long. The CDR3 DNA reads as TGTGCCAGCAGCGTTCGACAGGGGGATCGGATCACTGAAGCTTTCTTT. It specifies CASSVRQGDRITEAFF.

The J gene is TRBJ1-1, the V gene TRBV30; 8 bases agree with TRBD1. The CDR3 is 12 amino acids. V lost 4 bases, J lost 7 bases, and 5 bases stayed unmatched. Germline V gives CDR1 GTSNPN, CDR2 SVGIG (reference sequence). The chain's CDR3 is CAWIGTGIEAFF. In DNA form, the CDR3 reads TGTGCCTGGATTGGGACAGGCATTGAAGCTTTCTTT.

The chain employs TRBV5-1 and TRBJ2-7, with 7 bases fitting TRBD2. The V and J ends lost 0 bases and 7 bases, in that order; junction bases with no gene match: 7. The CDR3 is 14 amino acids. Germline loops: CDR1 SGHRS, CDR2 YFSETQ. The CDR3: CASSLVAGAGEQYF. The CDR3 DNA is TGCGCCAGCAGCTTGGTTGCGGGAGCGGGGGAGCAGTACTTC. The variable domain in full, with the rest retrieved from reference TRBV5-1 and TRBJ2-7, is KAGVTQTPRYLIKTRGQQVTLSCSPISGHRSVSWYQQTPGQGLQFLFEYFSETQRNKGNFPGRFSGRQFSNSRSEMNVSTLELGDSALYLCASSLVAGAGEQYFGPGTRLTVT.

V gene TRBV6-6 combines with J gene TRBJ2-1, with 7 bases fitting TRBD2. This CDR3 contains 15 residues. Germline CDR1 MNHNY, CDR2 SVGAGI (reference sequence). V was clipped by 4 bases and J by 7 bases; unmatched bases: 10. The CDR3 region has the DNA TGTGCCAGCAGTTTGGGCGGGAGAAGGAGGAATGAGCAGTTCTTC. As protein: CASSLGGRRRNEQFF.

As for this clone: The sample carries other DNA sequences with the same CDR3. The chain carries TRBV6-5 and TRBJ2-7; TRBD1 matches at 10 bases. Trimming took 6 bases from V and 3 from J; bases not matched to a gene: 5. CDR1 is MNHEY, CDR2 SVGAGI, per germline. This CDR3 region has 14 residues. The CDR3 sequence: CASSFRTGGYEQYF. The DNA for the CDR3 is TGTGCCAGCAGCTTCAGGACAGGGGGCTACGAGCAGTACTTC.

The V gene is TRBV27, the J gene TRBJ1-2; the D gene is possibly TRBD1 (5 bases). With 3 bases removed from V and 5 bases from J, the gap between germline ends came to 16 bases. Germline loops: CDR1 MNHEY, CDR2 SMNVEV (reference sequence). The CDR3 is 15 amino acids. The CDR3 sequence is CASSFSGREGYGYTF. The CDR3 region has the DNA TGTGCCAGCAGTTTTAGTGGCAGGGAGGGATATGGCTACACCTTC.

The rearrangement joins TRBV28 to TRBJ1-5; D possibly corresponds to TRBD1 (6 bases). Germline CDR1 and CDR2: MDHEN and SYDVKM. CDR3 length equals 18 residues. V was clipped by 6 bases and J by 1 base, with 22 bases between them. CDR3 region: CASSFLSRGWSSNQPQHF. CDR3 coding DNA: TGTGCCAGCAGCTTCCTTTCCAGGGGATGGAGCAGCAATCAGCCCCAGCATTTT.